A selection of T cell receptor beta chains follows, all from one sample in a study of blood T cell repertoires in COVID-19. Profiled with immunoSEQ multiplex PCR; TCRdb holds only in-frame clones, not every one. The table has 100,000 to 150,000 clones, about 94% seen once. Sequenced: peripheral blood. Receptor source: a man in his fifties or sixties with COVID-19, enrolled during active disease. Both conserved end residues are part of each CDR3. A D gene is named only where the DNA matches it firmly. The size of a clone is reported for some rows only, either as once, few or many, or as a class for expanded clones.

j_gene	abundance	v_gene	d_gene	CDR3nt	CDR3aa
TRBJ2-1	-	TRBV24-1	TRBD2	TGTGCCACCAGTGACCGGACTAGCGGGAGCGAGCAGTTCTTC	CATSDRTSGSEQFF
TRBJ2-2	-	TRBV7-3	TRBD2	TGTGCCAGCAGCCTCGGCCCCCGCGGGAGGGCCACCGGGGAGCTGTTTTTT	CASSLGPRGRATGELFF
TRBJ2-1	-	TRBV7-7	TRBD1	TGTGCTAGCAGCTTCGGGACAGGGGCGGGTGAGCAGTTCTTC	CASSFGTGAGEQFF
TRBJ2-3	-	TRBV10-3	TRBD2	TGTGCCATCAGCGTTCTAGCGGGAGTCACAGATACGCAGTATTTT	CAISVLAGVTDTQYF
TRBJ2-5	-	TRBV27	-	TGTGCCAGCAGTCCTACCCCAACCGGTGAGACCCAGTACTTC	CASSPTPTGETQYF
TRBJ2-2	-	TRBV6-5	-	TGTGCCATCTCTCGAACAGGCGACAACACCGGGGAGCTGTTTTTT	CAISRTGDNTGELFF
TRBJ2-1	-	TRBV7-9	-	TGTGCCAGCAGCTTGTCCGATGAGCAGTTCTTC	CASSLSDEQFF
TRBJ2-3	-	TRBV6-1	TRBD2	TGTGCCAGCAGTGAAGAATGGCTGGGGGACTATCTTAGCACAGATACGCAGTATTTT	CASSEEWLGDYLSTDTQYF
TRBJ1-1	-	TRBV6-5	-	TGTGCCAGCAGCCCCGGGAGGGGAAGGGATGCTTTCTTT	CASSPGRGRDAFF
TRBJ1-1	-	TRBV7-8	-	TGTGCCAGCAGCACTCGGACAGCGTTGAACACTGAAGCTTTCTTT	CASSTRTALNTEAFF
TRBJ2-1	few	TRBV4-1	TRBD2	TGCGCCAGCAGCCGGGGGGGACTAGCGGATTTGGGTAATGAGCAGTTCTTC	CASSRGGLADLGNEQFF
TRBJ2-1	-	TRBV5-4	TRBD1	TGTGCCAGCAGCCCGGGGACAGATTCCTACAATGAGCAGTTCTTC	CASSPGTDSYNEQFF
TRBJ1-3	-	TRBV9	-	TGTGCCAGCAGCCCCCGCGGAGCTGGAAACACCATATATTTT	CASSPRGAGNTIYF
TRBJ1-1	-	TRBV20-1	-	TGCAGTGCTAAAGGGGCCGCTGAAGCTTTCTTT	CSAKGAAEAFF
TRBJ2-5	-	TRBV3-1/TRBV3-2	TRBD2	TGTGCCAGCAGCCGGAGGGCGCTAGCGGGAGAGAAAGAGACCCAGTACTTC	CASSRRALAGEKETQYF
TRBJ2-7	-	TRBV6-1	TRBD2	TGTGCCAGCAGTGGGCCTAGCGGGGAAAGCTCCTACGAGCAGTACTTC	CASSGPSGESSYEQYF
TRBJ2-1	-	TRBV30	TRBD2	TGTGCCTGGGCGGGAGATTACAATGAGCAGTTCTTC	CAWAGDYNEQFF
TRBJ1-1	-	TRBV15	-	TGTGCCACCAGCAGTCGTGGGCCAGGGGCCACTGAAGCTTTCTTT	CATSSRGPGATEAFF
TRBJ2-7	-	TRBV6-2/TRBV6-3	TRBD2	TGTGCCAGCAGTACTTCAACATCCGGGACTAGAGGTCCCTACGAGCAGTACTTC	CASSTSTSGTRGPYEQYF
TRBJ2-5	once	TRBV5-1	-	TGCGCCAGCAGCTTGGTCGACCAGGGGTTTAGAGAGACCCAGTACTTC	CASSLVDQGFRETQYF
TRBJ2-3	-	TRBV10-3	TRBD1	TGTGCCATCAGTCTTACAGGGGGCGCCCAACATACGCAGTATTTT	CAISLTGGAQHTQYF
TRBJ2-7	-	TRBV27	TRBD1	TGTGCCAGCAGTCCGGGGACAGCTTACGAGCAGTACTTC	CASSPGTAYEQYF
TRBJ1-1	-	TRBV30	-	TGTGCCTGGAGCCGCCGGCGGGGGGCGGTTTTTTCGACCACTGAAGCTTTCTTT	CAWSRRRGAVFSTTEAFF
TRBJ2-1	-	TRBV5-4	-	TGTGCCAGCAGCTTGGACATTTCCTACAATGAGCAGTTCTTC	CASSLDISYNEQFF
TRBJ2-7	once	TRBV6-1	TRBD2	TGTGCCAGCAGTGAAAGACCGGGACTAGCGGTTGGCGAGCAGTACTTC	CASSERPGLAVGEQYF
TRBJ2-3	-	TRBV5-1	TRBD1	TGCGCCAGCAGCTTGGATGACAGGGGGGCAGATACGCAGTATTTT	CASSLDDRGADTQYF
TRBJ1-2	-	TRBV3-1/TRBV3-2	TRBD1	TGTGCCAGCAGCCAAACAGGGGCGTCGGTTGGCTACACCTTC	CASSQTGASVGYTF
TRBJ2-6	few	TRBV5-1	-	TGCGCCAGCAGCAAAGTCCTATCTGGGGCCAACGTCCTGACTTTC	CASSKVLSGANVLTF
TRBJ1-4	-	TRBV9	TRBD1	TGTGCCAGCAGCGGTTCCGGGACAGAGAATGAACGGCTGTTTTTT	CASSGSGTENERLFF
TRBJ2-1	-	TRBV7-6	-	TGTGCCAGCAGCCCCCCCGGGGACTCCCCTTACAATGAGCAGTTCTTC	CASSPPGDSPYNEQFF
TRBJ1-2	-	TRBV7-2	-	TGTGCCAGCAGCTTTCCAGGGTTGCGTGGCTACACCTTC	CASSFPGLRGYTF
TRBJ2-1	-	TRBV9	TRBD2	TGTGCCAGCAGCGGGACTAGCGGGAGCTCCTACAATGAGCAGTTCTTC	CASSGTSGSSYNEQFF
TRBJ1-2	-	TRBV18	-	TGTGCCAGCTCCCCAACGACAGGTTCGCGTGGCTACACCTTC	CASSPTTGSRGYTF
TRBJ2-1	-	TRBV6-6	-	TGTGCCACCACCGGAGGGTTCTCCTACAATGAGCAGTTCTTC	CATTGGFSYNEQFF
TRBJ2-2	-	TRBV18	TRBD2	TGTGCCAGCTCACCACAGACTAGCGAGACTGGGGAGCTGTTTTTT	CASSPQTSETGELFF
TRBJ2-1	-	TRBV5-1	TRBD2	TGCGCCAGCAGCTTGGTACTAGCGGGAGACAGGGAGCAGTTCTTC	CASSLVLAGDREQFF
TRBJ2-2	-	TRBV9	TRBD2	TGTGCCAGCAGCGTGGGTAGCGGGAGGGCCGGCGGGGAGCTGTTTTTT	CASSVGSGRAGGELFF
TRBJ1-6	-	TRBV7-9	-	TGTGCCAGCAGCTTATCAAATTCACCCCTCCACTTT	CASSLSNSPLHF
TRBJ2-7	-	TRBV5-1	-	TGCGCCAGCAGCAACCGGGACACCTACGAGCAGTACTTC	CASSNRDTYEQYF
TRBJ2-7	-	TRBV27	TRBD2	TGTGCCAGCAGTTTTACTAGCGGGAGCTCCTACGAGCAGTACTTC	CASSFTSGSSYEQYF
TRBJ2-7	few	TRBV6-2/TRBV6-3	-	TGTGCCAGCAGTTACGAACACAACTACGAGCAGTACTTC	CASSYEHNYEQYF
TRBJ2-7	-	TRBV5-4	TRBD1	TGTGCCAGCAGCCCCCTGGGACAGGAAACCTACGAGCAGTACTTC	CASSPLGQETYEQYF
TRBJ2-7	-	TRBV6-4	TRBD2	TGTGCCAGCAGTGAAGGGCGGGAGCCCCACGAGCAGTACTTC	CASSEGREPHEQYF
TRBJ2-3	-	TRBV28	-	TGTGCCAGCAGCAGTGACGGGTACACAGATACGCAGTATTTT	CASSSDGYTDTQYF
TRBJ2-3	-	TRBV11-1	-	TGTGCCAGCAGCTCCCGGACAGCGAGCACAGATACGCAGTATTTT	CASSSRTASTDTQYF
TRBJ2-2	many	TRBV28	-	TGTGCCAGCGGGGGGTCGGTCACCGGGGAGCTGTTTTTT	CASGGSVTGELFF
TRBJ2-5	-	TRBV9	-	TGTGCCAGCAGCGTAGGCGCAACAGGTATTTCAGAGACCCAGTACTTC	CASSVGATGISETQYF
TRBJ2-3	-	TRBV15	-	TGTGCCACCAGCAGAGCCCCACAGCGCACAGATACGCAGTATTTT	CATSRAPQRTDTQYF
TRBJ2-2	-	TRBV6-6	-	TGTGCCAGCACCCCGGACAGGAACACCGGGGAGCTGTTTTTT	CASTPDRNTGELFF
TRBJ2-7	-	TRBV28	-	TGTGCCAGCAGTTTATCCGGCGGGTTAACCTACGAGCAGTACTTC	CASSLSGGLTYEQYF
TRBJ2-7	-	TRBV28	TRBD2	TGTGCCAGCAGTAAACAATCTAGCGGGAGTATCGGGGAGCAGTACTTC	CASSKQSSGSIGEQYF
TRBJ2-3	-	TRBV5-1	-	TGCGCCAGCAGCTTAATCCCCGGGAGCACAGATACGCAGTATTTT	CASSLIPGSTDTQYF
TRBJ2-3	-	TRBV19	TRBD2	TGTGCCAGTAGTCCCAGACTAGCGGGAGGGCGTAGCACAGATACGCAGTATTTT	CASSPRLAGGRSTDTQYF
TRBJ2-5	-	TRBV7-8	TRBD1	TGTGCCAGCACCACAGGGGGAGAGACCCAGTACTTC	CASTTGGETQYF
TRBJ2-3	once	TRBV3-1/TRBV3-2	TRBD2	TGTGCCAGCAGCCATCCCAGCGGGAGATCAGATACGCAGTATTTT	CASSHPSGRSDTQYF